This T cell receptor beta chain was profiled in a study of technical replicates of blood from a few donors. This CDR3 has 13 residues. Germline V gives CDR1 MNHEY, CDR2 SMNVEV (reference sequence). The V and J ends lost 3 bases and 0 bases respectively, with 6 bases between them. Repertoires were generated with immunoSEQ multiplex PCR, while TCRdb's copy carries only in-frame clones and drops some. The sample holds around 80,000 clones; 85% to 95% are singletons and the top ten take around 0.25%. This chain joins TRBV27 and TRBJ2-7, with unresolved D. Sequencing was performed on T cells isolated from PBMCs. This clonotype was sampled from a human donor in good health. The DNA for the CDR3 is TGTGCCAGCAGTTTCACAGTCTCCTACGAGCAGTACTTC. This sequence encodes CASSFTVSYEQYF.